One and the same sample provided the 6 T cell receptor beta chains below, sequenced in a study of long-term antiretroviral therapy in people with HIV. This was the immunoSEQ v3.0 assay at survey level. Only in-frame clones appear in the TCRdb table, and some are missing; sequencing was by immunoSEQ multiplex PCR. The sample lists 20,000 to 25,000 clones; around 82% were seen once. This specimen consisted of unsorted PBMCs, obtained at the start of antiretroviral therapy. The receptors here all came from a man in his forties or fifties with HIV.

The chain joins TRBV6-5 to TRBJ1-2; 7 bases match TRBD1. This CDR3 spans 16 amino acids. Germline V gene data show CDR1 as MNHEY and CDR2 as SVGAGI. With 4 bases clipped from V and 1 base from J, the junction kept 9 bases outside the gene matches. In nucleotides, the CDR3 is TGTGCCAGCAGTTCGCCCGGGACAGTATTTAACTATGGCTACACCTTC. Translating gives CASSSPGTVFNYGYTF.

The chain has TRBV9 and TRBJ2-7, with D tentatively TRBD1 (6 bases). CDR1 is SGDLS, CDR2 YYNGEE, per germline. The germline V and J ends were trimmed by 3 bases and 6 bases, with 16 bases remaining between them. CDR3 length: 14 amino acids. CDR3 loop: CASSGKGHPSEQYF. DNA of the CDR3: TGTGCCAGCAGCGGAAAGGGACACCCCTCCGAGCAGTACTTC.

CDR3: CSAVQGDTTQHF. As DNA, the CDR3 is TGCAGCGCCGTCCAGGGAGATACGACCCAGCATTTT. V gene TRBV29-1 combines with J gene TRBJ1-5; weak D call: TRBD1 (5 bases). CDR1 and CDR2 from the germline V gene are SQVTM and ANQGSEA. The CDR3 totals 12 residues. Trimming shortened V by 7 bases and J by 11 bases, and 18 bases separated the two germline ends.

This rearrangement joins TRBV10-2 to TRBJ2-5, with D possibly being TRBD2 (5 bases). Trimming cost V 3 bases and J 5 bases, with 16 bases left between them. Germline CDR1 reads WSHSY; CDR2 reads SAAADI. The CDR3 spans 15 residues. CDR3 residues: CASSDRGSTVETQYF. The CDR3 region has the DNA TGCGCCAGCAGTGATAGAGGGTCCACTGTGGAGACCCAGTACTTC.

The chain combines TRBV11-2 with TRBJ2-1; 10 nucleotides agree with TRBD1. The germline CDR1 and CDR2 sequences are SGHAT and FQNNGV. The CDR3 has 17 amino acids. With V trimmed by 0 bases and J by 15 bases, 17 bases remained unmatched. CDR3 nucleotides: TGTGCCAGCAGCTTAGATTGGGGGACAGGGGATTCTCGGGGTAGGTTCTTC. Amino acids: CASSLDWGTGDSRGRFF.

This sequence joins TRBV7-8 and TRBJ1-3; a possible D gene is TRBD1 (5 bases). Trimming took off 1 base at V and 0 bases at J, with 10 bases between the two ends. There are 16 residues in the CDR3. The germline V gene has CDR1 SGHVS and CDR2 FQNEAQ. CDR3 region: CASSLGPDISGNTIYF. The CDR3 DNA is TGTGCCAGCAGCTTAGGCCCGGACATCTCTGGAAACACCATATATTTT.